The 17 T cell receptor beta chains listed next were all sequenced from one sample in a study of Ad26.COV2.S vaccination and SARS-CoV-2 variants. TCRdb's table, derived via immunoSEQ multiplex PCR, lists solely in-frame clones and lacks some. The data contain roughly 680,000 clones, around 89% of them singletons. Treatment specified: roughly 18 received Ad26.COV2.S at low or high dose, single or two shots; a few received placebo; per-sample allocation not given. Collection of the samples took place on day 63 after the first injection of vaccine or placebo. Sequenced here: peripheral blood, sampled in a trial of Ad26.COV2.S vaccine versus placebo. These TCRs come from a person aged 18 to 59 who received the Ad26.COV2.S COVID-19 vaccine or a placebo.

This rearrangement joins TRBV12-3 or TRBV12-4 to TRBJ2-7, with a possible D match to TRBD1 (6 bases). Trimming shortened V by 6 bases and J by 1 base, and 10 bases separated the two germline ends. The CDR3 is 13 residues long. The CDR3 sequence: CASRTDRSYEQYF. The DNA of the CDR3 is TGTGCCAGCAGGACCGACAGGTCCTACGAGCAGTACTTC.

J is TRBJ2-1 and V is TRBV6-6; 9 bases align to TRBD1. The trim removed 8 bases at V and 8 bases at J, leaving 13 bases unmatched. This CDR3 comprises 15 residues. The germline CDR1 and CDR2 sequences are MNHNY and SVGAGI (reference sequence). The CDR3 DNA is TGTGCCAGCGGGGGAACCGGGACAGGGTCCCATGAGCAGTTCTTC. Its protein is CASGGTGTGSHEQFF.

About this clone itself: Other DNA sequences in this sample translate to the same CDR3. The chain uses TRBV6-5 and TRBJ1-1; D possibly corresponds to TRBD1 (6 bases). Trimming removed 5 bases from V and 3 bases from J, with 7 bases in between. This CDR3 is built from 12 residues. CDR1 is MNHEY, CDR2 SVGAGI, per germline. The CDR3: CASSRGDTEAFF. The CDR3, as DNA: TGTGCCAGCAGTAGGGGGGACACTGAAGCTTTCTTT.

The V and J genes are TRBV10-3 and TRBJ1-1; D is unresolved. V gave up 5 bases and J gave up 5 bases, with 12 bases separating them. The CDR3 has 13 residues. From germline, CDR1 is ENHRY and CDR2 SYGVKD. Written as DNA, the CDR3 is TGTGCCATCAGTCAAAGTCAAGGGACTGAAGCTTTCTTT. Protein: CAISQSQGTEAFF.

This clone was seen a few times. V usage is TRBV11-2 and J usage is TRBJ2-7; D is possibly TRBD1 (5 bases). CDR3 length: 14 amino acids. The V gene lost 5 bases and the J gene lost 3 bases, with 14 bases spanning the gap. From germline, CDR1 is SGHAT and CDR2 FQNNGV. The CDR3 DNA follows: TGTGCCAGCAGCCTAACCACAGGTCTCTACGAGCAGTACTTC. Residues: CASSLTTGLYEQYF.

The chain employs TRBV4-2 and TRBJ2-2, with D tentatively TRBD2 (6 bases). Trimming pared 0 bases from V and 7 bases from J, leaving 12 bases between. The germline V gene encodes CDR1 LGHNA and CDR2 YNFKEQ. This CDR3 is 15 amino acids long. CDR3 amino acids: CASSQDTSWDGELFF. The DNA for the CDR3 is TGTGCCAGCAGCCAAGATACTAGCTGGGACGGGGAGCTGTTTTTT.

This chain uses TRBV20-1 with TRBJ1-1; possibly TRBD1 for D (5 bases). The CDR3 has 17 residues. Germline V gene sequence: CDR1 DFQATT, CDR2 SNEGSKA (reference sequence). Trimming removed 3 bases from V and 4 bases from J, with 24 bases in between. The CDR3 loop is CSASQGQGGLIGTEAFF. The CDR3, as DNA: TGCAGTGCTAGTCAAGGGCAGGGTGGTTTGATTGGCACTGAAGCTTTCTTT.

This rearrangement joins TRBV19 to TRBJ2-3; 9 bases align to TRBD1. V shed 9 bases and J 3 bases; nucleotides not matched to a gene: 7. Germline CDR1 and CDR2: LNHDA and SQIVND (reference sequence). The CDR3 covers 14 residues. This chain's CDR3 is CASRDRGETDTQYF. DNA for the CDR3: TGTGCCAGCCGTGACAGGGGGGAGACAGATACGCAGTATTTT.

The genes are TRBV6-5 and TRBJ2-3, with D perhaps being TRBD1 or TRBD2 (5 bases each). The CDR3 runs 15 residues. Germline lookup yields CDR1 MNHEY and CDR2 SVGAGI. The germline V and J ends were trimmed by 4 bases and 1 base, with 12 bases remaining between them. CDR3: CASSFGTRGTDTQYF. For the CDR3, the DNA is TGTGCCAGCAGTTTCGGGACCCGGGGCACAGATACGCAGTATTTT.

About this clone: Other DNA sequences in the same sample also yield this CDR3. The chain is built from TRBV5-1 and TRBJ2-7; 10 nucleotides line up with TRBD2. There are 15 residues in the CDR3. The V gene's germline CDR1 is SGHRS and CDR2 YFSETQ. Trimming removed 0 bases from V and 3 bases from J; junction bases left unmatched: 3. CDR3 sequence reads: CASSLGTSGRYEQYF. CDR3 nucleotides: TGCGCCAGCAGCTTGGGGACTAGCGGTCGCTACGAGCAGTACTTC. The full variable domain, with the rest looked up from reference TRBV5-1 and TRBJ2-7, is KAGVTQTPRYLIKTRGQQVTLSCSPISGHRSVSWYQQTPGQGLQFLFEYFSETQRNKGNFPGRFSGRQFSNSRSEMNVSTLELGDSALYLCASSLGTSGRYEQYFGPGTRLTVT.

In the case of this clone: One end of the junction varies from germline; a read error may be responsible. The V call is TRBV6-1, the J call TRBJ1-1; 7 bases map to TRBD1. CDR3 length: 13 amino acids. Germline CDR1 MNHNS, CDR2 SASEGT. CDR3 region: CASSEYQGVGVIF. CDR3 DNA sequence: TGTGCCAGCAGTGAATACCAGGGGGTGGGTGTAATCTTT.

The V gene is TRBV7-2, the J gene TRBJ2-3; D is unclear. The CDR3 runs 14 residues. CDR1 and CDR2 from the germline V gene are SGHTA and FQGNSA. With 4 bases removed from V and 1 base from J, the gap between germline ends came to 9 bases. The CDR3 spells CASSYHGGTDTQYF. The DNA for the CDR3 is TGTGCCAGCAGCTACCACGGTGGCACAGATACGCAGTATTTT.

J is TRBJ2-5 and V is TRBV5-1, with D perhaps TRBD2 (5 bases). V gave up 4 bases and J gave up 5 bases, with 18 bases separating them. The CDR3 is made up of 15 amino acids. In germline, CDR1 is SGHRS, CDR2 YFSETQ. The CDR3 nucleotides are TGCGCCAGCAGCCAGTTAGCGTCAGCGGAGGAGACCCAGTACTTC. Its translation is CASSQLASAEETQYF.

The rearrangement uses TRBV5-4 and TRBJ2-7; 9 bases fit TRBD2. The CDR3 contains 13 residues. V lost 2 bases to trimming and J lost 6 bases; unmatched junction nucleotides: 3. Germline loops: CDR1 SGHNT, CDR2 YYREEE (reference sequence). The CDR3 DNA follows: TGTGCCAGCAGCTTTAGCGGGAGTCCCGAGCAGTACTTC. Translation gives CASSFSGSPEQYF.

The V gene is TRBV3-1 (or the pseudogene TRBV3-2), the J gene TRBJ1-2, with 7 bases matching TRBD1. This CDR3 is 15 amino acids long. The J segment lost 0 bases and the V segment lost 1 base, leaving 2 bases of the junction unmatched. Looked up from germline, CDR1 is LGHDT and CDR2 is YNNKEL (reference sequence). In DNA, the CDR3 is TGTGCCAGCAGCCAAGCAGGGGGAGCTAACTATGGCTACACCTTC. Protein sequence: CASSQAGGANYGYTF.

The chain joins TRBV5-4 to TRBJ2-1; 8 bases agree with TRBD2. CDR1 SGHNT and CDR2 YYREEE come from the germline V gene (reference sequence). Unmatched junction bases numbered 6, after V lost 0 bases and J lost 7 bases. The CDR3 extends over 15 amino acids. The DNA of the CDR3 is TGTGCCAGCAGCTTGGTAAGCGGGAGAGGAAATGAGCAGTTCTTC. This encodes CASSLVSGRGNEQFF.

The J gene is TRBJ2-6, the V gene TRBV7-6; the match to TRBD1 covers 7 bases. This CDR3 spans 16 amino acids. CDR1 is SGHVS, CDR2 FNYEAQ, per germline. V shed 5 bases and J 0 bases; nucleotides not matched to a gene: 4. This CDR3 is CASSQQGFSGANVLTF. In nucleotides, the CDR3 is TGTGCCAGCAGCCAACAGGGGTTCTCTGGGGCCAACGTCCTGACTTTC.